The 21 T cell receptor beta chains below all came from one sample that was sequenced in a study of CD8+ T cells in alopecia areata. The sequencing template was cDNA reverse transcribed from extracted RNA. Method: immunoSEQ multiplex PCR; TCRdb's copy keeps in-frame clones and lacks some. The repertoire consists of 130,000 or so clones, with roughly 50% occurring once and the leading ten covering about 10%. The sample comprised NKG2D-low CD8+ T cells sorted from blood. The receptors were gathered from a human donor with alopecia areata.

The CDR3 nucleotides read TGTGCCAGCAGTTGGGGGGGGGAGAACACAGATACGCAGTATTTT. This gives the protein CASSWGGENTDTQYF. The V gene is TRBV27, the J gene TRBJ2-3; 7 nucleotides match TRBD2. Trimming cost V 4 bases and J 2 bases; bases outside gene matches: 6. The germline V gene encodes CDR1 MNHEY and CDR2 SMNVEV (reference sequence). The CDR3 totals 15 residues.

This clone was observed a few times. V is TRBV29-1 and J is TRBJ2-7, with 9 bases fitting TRBD1. Looked up from germline, CDR1 is SQVTM and CDR2 is ANQGSEA. After removal of 0 bases from V and 9 bases from J, the junction contained 3 bases not matched to a gene. This CDR3 has 12 residues. The CDR3, as DNA: TGCAGCGTTGAAGATCCGACAGGGGGGCAGTACTTC. Translation gives CSVEDPTGGQYF.

V and J are TRBV29-1 and TRBJ2-3; 8 positions match TRBD1. Germline CDR1 is SQVTM and CDR2 is ANQGSEA. The ends lost 8 bases at V and 3 bases at J; junction bases unmatched: 13. The CDR3 is 15 amino acids. The CDR3 protein is CSSLGSGGWTDTQYF. CDR3 sequence (DNA): TGCAGCTCCTTGGGGTCAGGGGGCTGGACAGATACGCAGTATTTT.

This chain connects TRBV6-5 to TRBJ2-7; TRBD2 matches at 14 bases. CDR3 length: 16 residues. V was clipped by 4 bases and J by 5 bases; unmatched bases: 7. In germline, CDR1 is MNHEY, CDR2 SVGAGI. In DNA form, the CDR3 reads TGTGCCAGCAGTTCCACCGGGACTAGCGGGAGTGACGAGCAGTACTTC. Its protein product is CASSSTGTSGSDEQYF.

The V call is TRBV27, the J call TRBJ1-1; unclear D gene. Germline V gives CDR1 MNHEY, CDR2 SMNVEV (reference sequence). The CDR3 loop spans 13 amino acids. The ends were cut back, 3 bases at V and 6 bases at J, with 11 bases in the middle. CDR3 protein: CASSFSRGPEAFF. In DNA form, the CDR3 reads TGTGCCAGCAGTTTTTCCCGGGGTCCTGAAGCTTTCTTT.

The chain employs TRBV5-6 and TRBJ2-7; D remains unclear. This CDR3 has 12 residues. Trimming removed 4 bases at V and 3 bases at J, with 8 bases between. Germline CDR1 reads SGHDT; CDR2 reads YYEEEE. CDR3 sequence: CASSSTIYEQYF. Written as DNA, the CDR3 is TGTGCCAGCAGCAGCACAATCTACGAGCAGTACTTC.

V and J are TRBV5-1 and TRBJ1-1; the D gene is possibly TRBD1 (6 bases). The CDR3 sequence is 12 residues long. The germline V gene encodes CDR1 SGHRS and CDR2 YFSETQ. V was shortened by 1 base and J by 10 bases, with 11 bases between the two germline ends. The chain's CDR3 is CASSLWGAGAFF. As DNA, the CDR3 is TGCGCCAGCAGCTTGTGGGGGGCCGGAGCTTTCTTT.

V gene TRBV29-1 combines with J gene TRBJ2-7, with D possibly being TRBD2 (5 bases). The length of the CDR3 is 11 residues. V lost 6 bases, J lost 5 bases, and 11 bases lay in between. Germline-derived CDR1 and CDR2 are SQVTM and ANQGSEA. The CDR3 region has the DNA TGCAGCGTCGCCGGGGAGCACGAGCAGTACTTC. This gives the protein CSVAGEHEQYF.

This clone was seen more than once but under ten times. The chain links TRBV20-1 to TRBJ2-7; D unclear. V lost 7 bases and J lost 1, with 8 bases in between. CDR1 and CDR2 (germline): DFQATT, SNEGSKA (reference sequence). The CDR3 loop spans 11 amino acids. CDR3 coding DNA: TGCAGTGGGGCAGATTCCTACGAGCAGTACTTC. Its protein is CSGADSYEQYF.

J is TRBJ1-1 and V is TRBV6-5; D possibly corresponds to TRBD1 (5 bases). The germline V gene encodes CDR1 MNHEY and CDR2 SVGAGI. V was trimmed by 8 bases and J by 2 bases, leaving 9 bases between them. This CDR3 has 12 amino acids. CDR3 sequence reads: CASEGSNTEAFF. The DNA for the CDR3 is TGTGCCAGCGAGGGGAGTAACACTGAAGCTTTCTTT.

A few counts support this clone. The rearrangement joins TRBV29-1 to TRBJ2-1; 10 nucleotides align to TRBD1. The CDR3 is made up of 14 amino acids. The germline gives CDR1 SQVTM, CDR2 ANQGSEA. Losses at the gene ends were 4 bases for V and 7 bases for J; bases not matched to a gene: 7. CDR3 DNA: TGCAGCGTTGTGGGTTGGGACAGGGGTAATGAGCAGTTCTTC. It yields the protein CSVVGWDRGNEQFF.

This clone was observed a few times. This sequence joins TRBV29-1 and TRBJ2-1, with no clear D. Germline V gene data show CDR1 as SQVTM and CDR2 as ANQGSEA. Between the trimmed V and J ends, which lost 3 bases and 6 bases, there was a span of 9 bases. The CDR3 totals 12 residues. DNA for the CDR3: TGCAGCGTTGACCCCGGTGGCAATGAGCAGTTCTTC. Its protein is CSVDPGGNEQFF.

The rearrangement joins TRBV29-1 to TRBJ2-7; D tentatively reads TRBD1 or TRBD2 (5 bases each). Per germline, CDR1 SQVTM and CDR2 ANQGSEA. Trimming removed 7 bases from V and 0 bases from J, with 10 bases in between. The CDR3 extends over 12 amino acids. For the CDR3, the DNA is TGCAGCGGGGGACGGGACTCCTACGAGCAGTACTTC. Its protein is CSGGRDSYEQYF.

The CDR3 DNA sequence: TGCAGCGTACTACGACCCACAGATACGCAGTATTTT. Its protein product is CSVLRPTDTQYF. V gene TRBV29-1 combines with J gene TRBJ2-3; the D is unclear. The CDR3 has 12 residues. Germline V gene data show CDR1 as SQVTM and CDR2 as ANQGSEA. V lost 6 bases and J 2 bases, leaving 9 bases between the germline ends.

The rearrangement uses TRBV14 and TRBJ2-1; D may be TRBD2 (6 bases). CDR3 length: 13 amino acids. Per germline, CDR1 SGHDN and CDR2 FVKESK. V lost 4 bases and J lost 6, with 10 bases in between. Here the CDR3 DNA reads TGTGCCAGCAGCCTGACTAGAGCCAATGAGCAGTTCTTC. Its protein product is CASSLTRANEQFF.

The rearrangement joins TRBV30 to TRBJ2-5; D not certain. CDR3 length: 12 residues. Germline values: CDR1 GTSNPN, CDR2 SVGIG (reference sequence). V was shortened by 8 bases and J by 1 base, with 11 bases between the two germline ends. The CDR3 bases are TGTGCCGCCCCCGGGTCCCAAGAGACCCAGTACTTC. Translated: CAAPGSQETQYF.

The chain links TRBV29-1 to TRBJ2-3, with unresolved D. This CDR3 region has 12 residues. Germline lookup yields CDR1 SQVTM and CDR2 ANQGSEA. Between the trimmed V and J ends, which lost 3 bases and 0 bases, there was a span of 4 bases. The CDR3: CSVDYSTDTQYF. The CDR3 DNA follows: TGCAGCGTTGATTACAGCACAGATACGCAGTATTTT.

The chain couples TRBV29-1 to TRBJ2-3, with TRBD1 as a possible D gene (6 bases). CDR1 and CDR2 (germline): SQVTM, ANQGSEA. V gave up 4 bases and J gave up 1 base, with 15 bases separating them. The CDR3 spans 15 residues. CDR3 amino acids: CSVVGASVGTDTQYF. The DNA of the CDR3 is TGCAGCGTTGTGGGGGCGTCAGTGGGCACAGATACGCAGTATTTT.

The chain joins TRBV5-4 to TRBJ2-1; 8 positions match TRBD2. Germline V gene sequence: CDR1 SGHNT, CDR2 YYREEE (reference sequence). V shed 0 bases, J shed 12 bases, and the junction held 8 bases outside the gene matches. The CDR3 spans 14 residues. DNA for the CDR3: TGTGCCAGCAGCTTGGAACTAGCGGAAAGGGCGCAGTTCTTC. It codes for CASSLELAERAQFF.

The chain combines TRBV7-9 with TRBJ2-5; a weak D match, TRBD2 (6 bases). CDR3 size: 15 residues. V was trimmed by 3 bases and J by 1 base, leaving 12 bases between them. CDR1 and CDR2 from the germline V gene are SEHNR and FQNEAQ (reference sequence). The CDR3 DNA follows: TGTGCCAGCAGCTTTAGCGGCAGGGCCCAAGAGACCCAGTACTTC. Translated: CASSFSGRAQETQYF. Variable domain in full (rest from reference TRBV7-9 and TRBJ2-5): DTGVSQNPRHKITKRGQNVTFRCDPISEHNRLYWYRQTLGQGPEFLTYFQNEAQLEKSRLLSDRFSAERPKGSFSTLEIQRTEQGDSAMYLCASSFSGRAQETQYFGPGTRLLVL.

This clone was observed a few times. The chain links TRBV7-9 to TRBJ2-5, with D hard to call. This CDR3 is 12 amino acids long. The V end was cut by 6 bases, the J end by 6 bases, with 11 bases between. Germline CDR1 reads SEHNR; CDR2 reads FQNEAQ (reference sequence). CDR3: CASSSGSQTQYF. CDR3 coding DNA: TGTGCCAGCAGTTCAGGAAGCCAGACCCAGTACTTC.